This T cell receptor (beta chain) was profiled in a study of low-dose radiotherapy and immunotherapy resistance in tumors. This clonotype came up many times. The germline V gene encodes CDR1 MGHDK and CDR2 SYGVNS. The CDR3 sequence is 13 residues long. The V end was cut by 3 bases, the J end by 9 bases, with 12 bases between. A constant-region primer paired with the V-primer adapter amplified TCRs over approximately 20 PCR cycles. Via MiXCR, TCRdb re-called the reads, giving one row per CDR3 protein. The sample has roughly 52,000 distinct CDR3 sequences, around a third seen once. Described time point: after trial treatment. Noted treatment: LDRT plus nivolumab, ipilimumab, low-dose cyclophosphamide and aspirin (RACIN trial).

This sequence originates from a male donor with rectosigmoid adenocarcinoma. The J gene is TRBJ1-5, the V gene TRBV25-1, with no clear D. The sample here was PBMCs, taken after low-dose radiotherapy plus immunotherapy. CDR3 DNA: TGTGCCAGCAGTGATCGGGCGGGTAGGCCCCAGCATTTT. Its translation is CASSDRAGRPQHF.